This TCR beta chain was recorded in a study of blood T cell repertoires in COVID-19. Study context: Researchers got acute and convalescent COVID-19 samples from the United States, Italy and Spain. Sources were T cells, B-cell-depleted T cells, or PBMCs; the material itself was cDNA or gDNA.

Seattle-derived patients entered the study during active infection and were followed longitudinally. The method was immunoSEQ multiplex PCR; TCRdb's version includes in-frame clones alone and lacks a portion of them. The sample shows about 96,000 clones, roughly 89% of them seen only once. The trim removed 6 bases at V and 4 bases at J, leaving 3 bases unmatched. This CDR3 has 13 residues. Germline CDR1 is SNHLY and CDR2 is FYNNEI. The sample was peripheral blood. The TCR was taken from a human donor with COVID-19, enrolled during active disease. The donor label of this sample is uncertain. V is TRBV2 and J is TRBJ1-1; TRBD1 matches 9 bases. The CDR3 protein is CASRGQGLTEAFF. In DNA, the CDR3 is TGTGCCAGCAGGGGACAGGGTCTCACTGAAGCTTTCTTT.